Sequencing of this T cell receptor beta chain was carried out in a study of OX40 agonist ivuxolimab in advanced cancers. Study summary: Intravenous ivuxolimab at 0.01 to 10 mg/kg was given to patients every 2 weeks. Cohort: 65% to 90% men, mean age about 60, aged roughly 20 to 79. Prior anti-PD-1, anti-PD-L1 or anti-CTLA-4 therapy was allowed; around 40% had some. Three patients, one with hepatocellular carcinoma and two with cutaneous melanoma, responded partially.

Some clones are missing from TCRdb's copy, which holds only in-frame ones; the method was immunoSEQ multiplex PCR. The data contain about 62,000 clones, about 92% of them singletons. This CDR3 contains 15 residues. J gave up 1 base and V 11 bases, and 12 bases lay outside the gene matches. The V gene's germline CDR1 is MDHEN and CDR2 SYDVKM. Here the sequenced sample was CD4+ or CD8+ T cells sorted from blood, taken in a trial of the OX40 agonist ivuxolimab. This clonotype was sampled from an adult with an advanced solid tumor such as melanoma, head and neck, liver or kidney cancer. The chain recombines TRBV28 with TRBJ1-1; 8 bases match TRBD1. The CDR3 here is CAGRSGTGGNTEAFF. CDR3 nucleotides: TGTGCCGGCCGGTCCGGGACAGGAGGGAACACTGAAGCTTTCTTT.